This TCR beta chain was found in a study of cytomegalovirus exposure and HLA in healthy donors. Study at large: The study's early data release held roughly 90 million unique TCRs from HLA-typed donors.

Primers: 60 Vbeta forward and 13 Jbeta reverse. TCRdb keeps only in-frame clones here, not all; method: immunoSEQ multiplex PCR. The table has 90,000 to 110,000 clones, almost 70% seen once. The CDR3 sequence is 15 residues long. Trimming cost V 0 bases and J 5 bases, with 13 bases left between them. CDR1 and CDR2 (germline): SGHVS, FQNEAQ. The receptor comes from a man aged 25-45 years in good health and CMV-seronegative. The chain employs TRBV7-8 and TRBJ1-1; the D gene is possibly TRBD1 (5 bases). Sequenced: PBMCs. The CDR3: CASSLASGGWTEAFF. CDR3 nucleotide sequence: TGTGCCAGCAGCTTAGCGTCCGGGGGGTGGACTGAAGCTTTCTTT.